This T cell receptor (beta chain) was obtained from a study of shared clonotypes between healthy human individuals. The table came from immunoSEQ multiplex PCR; TCRdb's copy has only in-frame clones and leaves some out. The table records about 1.5 million clones, around 97% of them present only once. Per germline, CDR1 SGHVS and CDR2 FQNEAQ. This CDR3 region has 14 residues. V lost 0 bases and J lost 2, with 8 bases in between. Specimen: naive CD4+ T cells sorted from blood. The subset: CD45RA+ positively selected. This chain links TRBV7-8 with TRBJ2-7; tentative D call: TRBD1 (5 bases). This TCR was sampled from a young man in good health. In nucleotides, the CDR3 is TGTGCCAGCAGCTTAGCTGGCAGGGCCTACGAGCAGTACTTC. Protein sequence: CASSLAGRAYEQYF.